The sequence of this T cell receptor (beta chain) was determined in a study of CD8 T cells in ankylosing spondylitis. Study-level points and caveats: About eight highly homologous variants made up a TCR beta motif that seemed to typify ankylosing spondylitis blood.

A word on this clonotype: Its antigen is still unknown.

This CDR3 region has 16 residues. With V trimmed by 4 bases and J by 5 bases, 8 bases remained unmatched. CDR1 is KGHDR, CDR2 SFDVKD, per germline. TCRdb called the 5' RACE reads again in MiXCR, with one record for every CDR3 protein. The profile covers around 540,000 distinct CDR3 sequences, with roughly 13% appearing a single time and over 6.5% taken by the ten largest. The receptor's source is a male donor with ankylosing spondylitis. The chain links TRBV24-1 to TRBJ2-1; 9 bases match TRBD1. The material sequenced was blood, either unsorted or a sorted T cell fraction (not recorded which). The CDR3 DNA sequence: TGTGCCACCAGTGACCCGACAGGGGGTAGAGACAATGAGCAGTTCTTC. Encoded protein: CATSDPTGGRDNEQFF.